This TCR beta chain derives from a study of cytomegalovirus exposure and HLA in healthy donors (dated by TCRdb to between 2016 and 2019). Study-level background: According to an earlier analysis of 550 to 700 of the donors, about 180 million T cells yielded over 100 million unique TCR beta sequences and about 280 Gb of sequence data. Approximately 300 gigabases of sequencing data and tens of millions of unique TCR sequences were included in an early release covering roughly 600 HLA-typed donors. Of the 398 genotyped donors, 65% to 90% were placed in the genetic ancestry cluster associated with self-reported Caucasian donors. The study aimed to test whether cataloging public T cell receptors could reveal signatures of past pathogen exposure. The study used immunosequencing to profile the T cell repertoires of hundreds of subjects and linked those repertoires to cytomegalovirus serostatus. Besides the first cohort of roughly 660 subjects, a separate validation cohort made up of over 95 different subjects was used. The study combined high-throughput TCR immunosequencing, statistical association of individual TCRs with disease status, and machine learning to predict cytomegalovirus infection status. A later analysis re-examined previously published TCR beta repertoires from more than 650 donors and added high-resolution HLA genotyping to investigate patterns of TCR occurrence. The later analysis used no new phenotypic data to find candidate immune exposures, relying instead on TCR beta sequences and their occurrence across donors. To decide whether each TCR beta V gene segment behaved as functional or pseudogenic, an earlier analysis of some 600 of the donors relied on high-throughput TCR beta sequencing. Alongside the repertoire data, information on donor age, sex, ethnicity and CMV serostatus was compiled. Genome-wide SNP genotypes for about 65% of the 666 donors were used in a later genetic analysis, which treated that subset as a discovery cohort. All discovery cohort repertoires had been generated using a single sequencing platform. HLA typing included class I and class II loci at four-digit resolution. The number of donors typed differed by locus, with about 629-640 for A, B, C, DRB1 and DQB1, 522 for DQA1, some 570 for DPA1, and some 450 for DPB1. Because of strong linkage in the cohort, a handful of DR-DQ haplotypes were treated as single units for association and clustering. Across under 500 genotyped donors of the cohort, an average of about 250,000 unique TCR beta nucleotide sequences per donor were sequenced, and roughly 20% of those sequences were non-productive.

The cohort consisted of hundreds of healthy bone marrow donors. Cohort members were all nominally healthy when sampled, although unrecorded immune exposures were likely present. The donor tested CMV seropositive and was one of the 289 seropositive cohort members. Every donor gave a peripheral blood sample, and the peripheral blood mononuclear cells from that sample were used for TCR beta sequencing. Genomic DNA extraction from the blood cell samples was performed with the Qiagen DNeasy Blood Extraction Kit. The CDR3 runs 18 residues from the cysteine to the phenylalanine. Only the CDR3 DNA stays, 54 bases, in frame from base 1. The V end gives up 5 bases and the J end 0 bases, leaving 8 bases in the junction not matched to a gene. Sequences MNHEY (CDR1) and SMNVEV (CDR2) are obtained from the germline V gene (reference sequence). General findings and caveats noted by the study authors: In vitro tests confirmed that three of the cytomegalovirus-associated TCR beta chains recognize cytomegalovirus antigens. According to a later analysis, TCR association rates differed among HLA loci, with DRB1 alleles showing the most associated TCRs and HLA-C alleles showing the fewest. In a later analysis, HLA-associated TCR beta chains were found to be more clonally expanded and to have lower generation probabilities than equally common non-associated chains. While some public TCRs were present in many individuals, most TCR sequences turned up only very rarely across donors. Some IMGT-functional V segments, including TRBV6-2 and TRBV6-3, could not be told apart with the 87-base-pair reads, so those segments were excluded. Several of the top co-occurrence clusters appeared to be linked to parvovirus B19, influenza, CMV and Epstein-Barr virus, according to a later analysis. According to the authors, the approach could potentially be generalized to other disease states and immunological phenotypes. Because some donors lacked HLA typing at each locus, the association tests relied only on the typed subset. Most CMV-associated TCR beta chains appeared to be HLA-restricted in a later analysis, and the HLA associations seemed to be driven largely by CMV exposure. Roughly uniform sequencing depth across donors was assumed in presence/absence analyses, although this assumption may not hold. Linkage disequilibrium might explain the correlated functional status among segregating V segments, but an unknown experimental factor could not be excluded. The cohort was sequenced for TCR beta chains only, and without alpha or paired-chain data the features that could be detected were limited. The sequencing pipeline was judged likely to have produced a cluster of highly shared sequence variants as a technical artifact. Cytomegalovirus status was reported to be diagnosed by the classifier with high specificity and sensitivity in both the original and validation cohorts. The study gave a list of some 150 TCR beta chains associated with cytomegalovirus. A later analysis associated 16,951 TCR beta sequences with specific HLA alleles at a false discovery rate of 0.05. V-gene and J-gene trimming of TCR beta chains was associated with a missense DCLRE1C variant in a later genetic analysis, and the association was replicated in an independent cohort. Immune exposure information for the cohort was limited to CMV serostatus. In a later genetic analysis, fewer N-insertions in productive TCRs were reported among donors in an Asian-associated ancestry cluster than the roughly 700-donor mean. Strong co-occurrence of HLA alleles, especially DR and DQ, made assigning TCR associations to individual alleles difficult. In an earlier analysis of several hundred of the donors, most TCR beta V segments were observed in productive rearrangements about 90% or about 30% of the time, broadly matching IMGT annotations. A further reported finding was that TCR beta sequences accurately predicted the HLA-A and HLA-B alleles for most subjects in the first cohort. The earlier analysis of some 560 of the donors excluded roughly 16 rarely observed V segments, including chromosome 9 orphons, because counts were too low.

As regards this clone: Its antigen is not yet known. No per-base quality is available; no much larger clone lies one base away.

Libraries came from the immunoSEQ multiplex PCR assay. For the multiplex PCR, a mixture combining 60 forward primers for TCR Vbeta segments and 13 reverse primers for TCR Jbeta segments was used. The CDR3 region of rearranged TCR beta genes was amplified from genomic DNA with a multiplex PCR assay. On the Illumina HiSeq System, the amplified TCR beta libraries were sequenced as 87-base-pair reads. On the study's bioinformatics: Across the roughly 700 repertoires, a later analysis counted 75 million to 90 million unique TCR beta chains, some 11 million of which were shared by at least two donors. To remove PCR and sequencing errors, raw reads were error-corrected and collapsed into unique sequences using a nearest-neighbor algorithm that merged closely related sequences. Alignment of CDR3 sequences to IMGT reference sequences was used to assign V, D and J gene segments. For a sequence to be retained, a match of at least six nucleotides was required to both a V gene segment and a J gene segment. Rearrangements were classified as productive when the CDR3 lacked stop codons and remained in frame with V and J, and all other rearrangements were classified as non-productive. CDR3 was defined according to IMGT convention as the region running from the second conserved V-encoded cysteine to the conserved J-encoded phenylalanine. The earlier analysis of about 640 of the donors excluded any sequence lacking an unambiguous match to a single V gene segment. In an earlier analysis of approximately 610 of the donors, V segments were called functional above 56.7% productive rearrangements and were called segregating when the between-donor standard deviation exceeded 5%. A statistical classification framework was developed to diagnose cytomegalovirus status using the catalog of TCR beta chain sequences. V and J gene assignment, in a later analysis, came from comparing TCR nucleotide sequences with IMGT/GENE-DB human TR gene sequences. Using the TCRdist pipeline, a later analysis assigned CDR3 sequences along with most-parsimonious VDJ recombination scenarios. In a later analysis, every TCR beta chain was defined by the combination of its CDR3 amino acid sequence and its V-gene family, and reads without a unique V-gene family were dropped. A later analysis removed 592 highly shared, low-generation-probability nucleotide sequences to deal with suspected cross-contamination and a sequencing artifact. In a later analysis, a clonal expansion index for each public chain was calculated from normalized within-repertoire ranks of inferred template counts. In a later analysis, generation probabilities were computed with a VDJ recombination model fitted to out-of-frame rearrangements, and the resulting probabilities were checked against IGoR. Hypergeometric tests were used in a later analysis to score TCR-TCR, TCR-HLA and TCR-CMV co-occurrence, with a repertoire-size bias correction applied to the TCR pairs. To estimate false discovery rates, a later analysis permuted the HLA or CMV assignments 20 times. A later analysis grouped co-occurring TCRs with DBSCAN, adding TCRdist sequence similarity when clustering within HLA-allele-positive subsets. Co-occurrence clustering excluded repertoires with fewer than 30,000 or more than 120,000 public chains, plus five with anomalous nucleotide sharing. The clones in this table, taken by TCRdb from immuneACCESS, are in-frame only. Not every clone is retained; where verified, under half of the shortfall comes from an unresolved V gene, and the cause of the rest is unknown. For V, J and clone size, that table is used; D and trimming come from the DNA. This sample comprises about 140,000 clones, 82% of them detected only once. The ten top clones hold approximately 1.5% of the sample.

The source material was PBMCs. The chain is assembled from TRBV27 and TRBJ2-1, with 12 bases matching TRBD2. This clonotype was obtained from a man aged 25-45 years in good health and CMV-seropositive. The CDR3 protein: CASSRLGTSGSSYNEQFF. In nucleotides, the sequence is TGTGCCAGCAGTCGACTTGGGACTAGCGGGTCCTCCTACAATGAGCAGTTCTTC.